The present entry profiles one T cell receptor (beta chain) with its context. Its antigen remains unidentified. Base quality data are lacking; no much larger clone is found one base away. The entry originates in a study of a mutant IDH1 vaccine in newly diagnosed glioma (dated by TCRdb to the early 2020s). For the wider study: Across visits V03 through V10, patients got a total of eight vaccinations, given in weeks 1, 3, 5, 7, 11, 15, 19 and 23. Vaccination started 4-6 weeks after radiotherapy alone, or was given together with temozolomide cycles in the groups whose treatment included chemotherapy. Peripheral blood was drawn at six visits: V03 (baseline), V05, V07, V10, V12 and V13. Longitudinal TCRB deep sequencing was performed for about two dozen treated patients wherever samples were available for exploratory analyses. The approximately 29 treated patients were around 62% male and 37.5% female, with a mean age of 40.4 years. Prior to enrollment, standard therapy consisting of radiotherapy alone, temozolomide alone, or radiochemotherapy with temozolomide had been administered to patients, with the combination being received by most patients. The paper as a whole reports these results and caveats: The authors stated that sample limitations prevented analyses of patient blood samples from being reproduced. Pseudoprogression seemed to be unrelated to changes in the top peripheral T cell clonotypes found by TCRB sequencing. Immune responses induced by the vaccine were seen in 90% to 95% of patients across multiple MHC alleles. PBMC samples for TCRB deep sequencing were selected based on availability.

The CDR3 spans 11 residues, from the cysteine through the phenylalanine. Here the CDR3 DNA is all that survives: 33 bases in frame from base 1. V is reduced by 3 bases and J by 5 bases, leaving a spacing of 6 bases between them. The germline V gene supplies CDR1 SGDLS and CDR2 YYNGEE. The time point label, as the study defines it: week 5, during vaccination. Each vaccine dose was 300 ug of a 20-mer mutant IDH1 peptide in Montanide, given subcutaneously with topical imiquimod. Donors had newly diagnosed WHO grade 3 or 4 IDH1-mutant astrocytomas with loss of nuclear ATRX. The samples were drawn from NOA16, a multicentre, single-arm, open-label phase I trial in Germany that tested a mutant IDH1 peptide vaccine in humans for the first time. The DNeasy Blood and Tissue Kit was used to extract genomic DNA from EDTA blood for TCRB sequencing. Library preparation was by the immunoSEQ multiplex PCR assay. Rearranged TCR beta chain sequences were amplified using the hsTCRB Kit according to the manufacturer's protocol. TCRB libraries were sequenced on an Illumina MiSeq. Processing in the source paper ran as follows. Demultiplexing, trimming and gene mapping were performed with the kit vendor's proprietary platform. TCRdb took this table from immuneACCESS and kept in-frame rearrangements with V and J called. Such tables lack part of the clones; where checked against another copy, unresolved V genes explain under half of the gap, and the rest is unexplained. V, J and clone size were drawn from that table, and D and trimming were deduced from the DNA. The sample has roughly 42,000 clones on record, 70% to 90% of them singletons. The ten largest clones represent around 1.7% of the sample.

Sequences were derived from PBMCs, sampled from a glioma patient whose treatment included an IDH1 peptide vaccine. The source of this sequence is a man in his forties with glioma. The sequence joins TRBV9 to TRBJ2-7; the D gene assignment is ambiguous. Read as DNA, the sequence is TGTGCCAGCAGCGCTGCAAACGAGCAGTACTTC. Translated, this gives CASSAANEQYF.